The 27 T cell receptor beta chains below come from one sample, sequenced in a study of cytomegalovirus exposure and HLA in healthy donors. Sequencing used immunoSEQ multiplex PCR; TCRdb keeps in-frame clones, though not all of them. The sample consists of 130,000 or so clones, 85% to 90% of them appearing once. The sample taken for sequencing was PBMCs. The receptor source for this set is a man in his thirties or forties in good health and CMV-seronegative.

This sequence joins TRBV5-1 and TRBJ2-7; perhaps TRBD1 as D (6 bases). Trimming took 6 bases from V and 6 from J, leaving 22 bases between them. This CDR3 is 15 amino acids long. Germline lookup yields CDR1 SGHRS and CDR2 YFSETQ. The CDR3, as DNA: TGCGCCAGCACGTCTGGGGCAGGGGCTGTATTCGAGCAGTACTTC. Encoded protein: CASTSGAGAVFEQYF.

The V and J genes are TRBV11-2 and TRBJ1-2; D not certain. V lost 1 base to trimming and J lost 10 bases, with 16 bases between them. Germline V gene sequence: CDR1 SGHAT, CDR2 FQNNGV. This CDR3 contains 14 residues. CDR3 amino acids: CASSLVGLGSFYTF. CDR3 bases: TGTGCCAGCAGCTTAGTTGGACTGGGGTCTTTCTACACCTTC.

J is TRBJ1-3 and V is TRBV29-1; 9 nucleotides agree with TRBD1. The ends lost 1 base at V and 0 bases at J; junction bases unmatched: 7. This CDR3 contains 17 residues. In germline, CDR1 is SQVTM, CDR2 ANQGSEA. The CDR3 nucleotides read TGCAGCGTTGAAGGAGGACAGGGGACAACCTCTGGAAACACCATATATTTT. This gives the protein CSVEGGQGTTSGNTIYF.

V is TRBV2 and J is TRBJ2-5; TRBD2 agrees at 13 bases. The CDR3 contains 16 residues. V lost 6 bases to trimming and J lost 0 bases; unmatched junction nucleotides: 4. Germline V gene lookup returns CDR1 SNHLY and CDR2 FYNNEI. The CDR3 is CASRGTSGDYQETQYF. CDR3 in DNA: TGTGCCAGCAGGGGGACTAGCGGGGATTACCAAGAGACCCAGTACTTC.

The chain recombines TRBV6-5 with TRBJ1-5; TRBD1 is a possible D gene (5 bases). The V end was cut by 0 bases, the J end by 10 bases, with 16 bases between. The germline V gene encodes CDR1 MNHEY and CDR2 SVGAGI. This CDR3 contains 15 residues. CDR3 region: CASSYSLWGYEPQHF. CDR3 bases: TGTGCCAGCAGTTACTCGCTCTGGGGCTATGAACCCCAGCATTTT.

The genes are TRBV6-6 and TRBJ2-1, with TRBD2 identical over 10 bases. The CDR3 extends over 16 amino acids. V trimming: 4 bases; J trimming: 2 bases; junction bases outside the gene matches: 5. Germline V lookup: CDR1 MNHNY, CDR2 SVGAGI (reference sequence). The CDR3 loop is CASSFRAGGPYNEQFF. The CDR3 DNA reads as TGTGCCAGCAGTTTCAGAGCGGGGGGGCCCTACAATGAGCAGTTCTTC.

The CDR3 DNA sequence: TGTGCCAGCAGCTCAGCGCACTCCTACGAGCAGTACTTC. This gives the protein CASSSAHSYEQYF. J is TRBJ2-7 and V is TRBV7-3; D is undetermined. The V and J ends lost 4 bases and 0 bases respectively, with 7 bases between them. The CDR3 runs 13 residues. Germline loops: CDR1 SGHTA, CDR2 FQGTGA.

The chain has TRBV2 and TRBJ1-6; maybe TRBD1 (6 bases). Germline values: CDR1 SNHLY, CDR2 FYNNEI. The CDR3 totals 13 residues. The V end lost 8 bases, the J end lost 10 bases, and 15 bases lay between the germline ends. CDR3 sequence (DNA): TGTGCCAGCCTACAGGGATACGGCTCACCCCTCCACTTT. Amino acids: CASLQGYGSPLHF.

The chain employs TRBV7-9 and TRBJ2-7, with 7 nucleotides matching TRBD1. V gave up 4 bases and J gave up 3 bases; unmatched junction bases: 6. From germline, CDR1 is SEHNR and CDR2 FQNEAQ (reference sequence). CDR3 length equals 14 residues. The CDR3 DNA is TGTGCCAGCAGCTATCTGGCAGGGGGCTACGAGCAGTACTTC. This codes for CASSYLAGGYEQYF.

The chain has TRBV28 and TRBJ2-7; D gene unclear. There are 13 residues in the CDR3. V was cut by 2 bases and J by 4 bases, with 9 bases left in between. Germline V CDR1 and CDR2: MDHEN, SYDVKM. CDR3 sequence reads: CASSLPSGYEQYF. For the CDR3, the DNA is TGTGCCAGCAGTTTACCCTCCGGTTACGAGCAGTACTTC.

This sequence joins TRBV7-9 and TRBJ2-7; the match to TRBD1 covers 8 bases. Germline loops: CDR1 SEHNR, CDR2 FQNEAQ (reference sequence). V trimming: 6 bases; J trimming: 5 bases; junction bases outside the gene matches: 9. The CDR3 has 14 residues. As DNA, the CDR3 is TGTGCCAGCAGTCGCGATCGGACAGGGCACGAGCAGTACTTC. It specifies CASSRDRTGHEQYF. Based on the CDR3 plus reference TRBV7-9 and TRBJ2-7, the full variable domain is DTGVSQNPRHKITKRGQNVTFRCDPISEHNRLYWYRQTLGQGPEFLTYFQNEAQLEKSRLLSDRFSAERPKGSFSTLEIQRTEQGDSAMYLCASSRDRTGHEQYFGPGTRLTVT.

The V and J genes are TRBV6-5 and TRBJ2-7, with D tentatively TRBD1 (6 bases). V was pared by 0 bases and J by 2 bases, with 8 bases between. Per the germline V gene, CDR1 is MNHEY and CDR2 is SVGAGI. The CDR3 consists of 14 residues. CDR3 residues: CASSYSTGTYEQYF. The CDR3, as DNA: TGTGCCAGCAGTTACTCGACAGGAACCTACGAGCAGTACTTC.

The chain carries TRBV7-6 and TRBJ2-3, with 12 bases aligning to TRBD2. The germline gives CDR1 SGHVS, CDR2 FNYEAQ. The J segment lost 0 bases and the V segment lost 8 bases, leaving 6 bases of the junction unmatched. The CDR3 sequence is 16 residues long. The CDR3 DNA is TGTGCCAGCGCCCTTGGGACTAGCGGGAGCACAGATACGCAGTATTTT. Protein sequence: CASALGTSGSTDTQYF. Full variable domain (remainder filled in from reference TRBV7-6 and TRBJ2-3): GAGVSQSPRYKVTKRGQDVALRCDPISGHVSLYWYRQALGQGPEFLTYFNYEAQQDKSGLPNDRFSAERPEGSISTLTIQRTEQRDSAMYRCASALGTSGSTDTQYFGPGTRLTVL.

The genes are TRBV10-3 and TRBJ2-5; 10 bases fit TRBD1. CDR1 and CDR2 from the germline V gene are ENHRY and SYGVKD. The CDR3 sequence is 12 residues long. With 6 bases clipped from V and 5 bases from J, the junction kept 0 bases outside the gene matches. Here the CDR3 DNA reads TGTGCCATCAGGGGACAGGGGGAGACCCAGTACTTC. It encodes CAIRGQGETQYF.

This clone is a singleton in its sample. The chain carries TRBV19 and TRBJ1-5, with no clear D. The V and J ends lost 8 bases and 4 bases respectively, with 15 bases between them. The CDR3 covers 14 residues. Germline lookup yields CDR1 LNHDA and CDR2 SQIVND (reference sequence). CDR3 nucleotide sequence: TGTGCCAGTTCTGCAGTTGCGGCTAATCAGCCCCAGCATTTT. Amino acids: CASSAVAANQPQHF.

CDR3 in DNA: TGCGCCAGCAGCGAGAACAGGCCCTCTGGAAACACCATATATTTT. Encoded protein: CASSENRPSGNTIYF. The chain uses TRBV5-1 and TRBJ1-3; D possibly corresponds to TRBD1 (5 bases). The CDR3 is made up of 15 amino acids. Germline V lookup: CDR1 SGHRS, CDR2 YFSETQ. V was trimmed by 4 bases and J by 0 bases, leaving 11 bases between them.

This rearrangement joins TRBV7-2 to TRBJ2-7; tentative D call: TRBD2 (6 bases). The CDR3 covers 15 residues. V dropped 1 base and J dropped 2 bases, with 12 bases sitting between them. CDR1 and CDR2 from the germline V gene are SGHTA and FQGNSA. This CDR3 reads CASSLEEGFPYEQYF. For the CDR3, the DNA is TGTGCCAGCAGCTTAGAGGAGGGATTTCCCTACGAGCAGTACTTC.

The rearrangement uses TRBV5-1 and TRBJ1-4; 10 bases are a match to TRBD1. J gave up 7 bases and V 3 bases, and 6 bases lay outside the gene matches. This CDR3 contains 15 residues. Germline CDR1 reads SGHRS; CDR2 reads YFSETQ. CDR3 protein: CASSSTGTGAEKLFF. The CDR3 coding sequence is TGCGCCAGCAGCTCGACCGGGACAGGGGCTGAAAAACTGTTTTTT.

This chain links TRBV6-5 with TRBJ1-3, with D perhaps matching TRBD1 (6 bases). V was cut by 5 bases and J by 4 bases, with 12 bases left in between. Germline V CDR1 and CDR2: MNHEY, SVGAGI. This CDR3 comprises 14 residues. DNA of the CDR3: TGTGCCAGCAGTCTAGGGGGTTCGGGAAACACCATATATTTT. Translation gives CASSLGGSGNTIYF.

CDR3 bases: TGTGCCAGCAGTGTTTGGGCCCCACCGATGACGTATGAGCAGTTCTTC. Its protein is CASSVWAPPMTYEQFF. This chain joins TRBV2 and TRBJ2-1, with D unclear. The CDR3 is made up of 16 amino acids. The V gene lost 4 bases and the J gene lost 8 bases, with 21 bases spanning the gap. Germline V lookup: CDR1 SNHLY, CDR2 FYNNEI. Filled out from reference TRBV2 and TRBJ2-1, the complete variable domain reads EPEVTQTPSHQVTQMGQEVILRCVPISNHLYFYWYRQILGQKVEFLVSFYNNEISEKSEIFDDQFSVERPDGSNFTLKIRSTKLEDSAMYFCASSVWAPPMTYEQFFGPGTRLTVL.

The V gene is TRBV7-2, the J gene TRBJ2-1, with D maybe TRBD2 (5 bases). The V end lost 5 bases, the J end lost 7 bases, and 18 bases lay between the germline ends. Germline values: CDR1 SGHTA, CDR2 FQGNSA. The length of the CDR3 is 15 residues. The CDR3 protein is CASSPRVPNGNEQFF. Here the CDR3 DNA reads TGTGCCAGCAGCCCGCGGGTCCCAAACGGAAATGAGCAGTTCTTC.

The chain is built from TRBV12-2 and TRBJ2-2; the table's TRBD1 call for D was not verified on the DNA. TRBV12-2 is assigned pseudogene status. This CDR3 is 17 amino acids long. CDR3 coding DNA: TGTGCAAGTCGCCCCACGCCGGGACAGGGGGCATCCGGGGAGCTGTTTTTT. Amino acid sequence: CASRPTPGQGASGELFF.

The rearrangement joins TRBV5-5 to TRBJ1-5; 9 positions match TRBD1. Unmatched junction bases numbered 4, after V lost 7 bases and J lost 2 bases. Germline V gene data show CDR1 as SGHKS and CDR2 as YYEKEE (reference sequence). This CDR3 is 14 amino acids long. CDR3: CASGRTGGNQPQHF. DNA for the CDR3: TGTGCCAGCGGCCGGACAGGGGGCAATCAGCCCCAGCATTTT. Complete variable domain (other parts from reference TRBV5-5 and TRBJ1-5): DAGVTQSPTHLIKTRGQQVTLRCSPISGHKSVSWYQQVLGQGPQFIFQYYEKEERGRGNFPDRFSARQFPNYSSELNVNALLLGDSALYLCASGRTGGNQPQHFGDGTRLSIL.

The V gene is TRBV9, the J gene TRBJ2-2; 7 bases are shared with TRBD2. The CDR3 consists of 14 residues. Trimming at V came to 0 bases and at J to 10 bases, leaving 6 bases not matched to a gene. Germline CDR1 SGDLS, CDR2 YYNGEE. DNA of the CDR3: TGTGCCAGCAGCGTAGAGGGGACTATAGAGGAGCTGTTTTTT. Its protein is CASSVEGTIEELFF.

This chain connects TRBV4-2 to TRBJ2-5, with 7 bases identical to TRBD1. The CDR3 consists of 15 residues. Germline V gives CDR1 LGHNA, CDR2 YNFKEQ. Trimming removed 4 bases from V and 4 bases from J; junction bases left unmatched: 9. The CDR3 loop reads CASSLKLRGSETQYF. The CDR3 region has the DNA TGTGCCAGCAGCCTTAAACTCAGGGGGTCAGAGACCCAGTACTTC.

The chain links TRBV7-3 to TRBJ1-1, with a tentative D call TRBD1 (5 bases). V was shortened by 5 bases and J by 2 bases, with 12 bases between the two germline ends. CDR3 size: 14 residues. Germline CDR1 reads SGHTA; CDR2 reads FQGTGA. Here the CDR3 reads CASSLGHSNTEAFF. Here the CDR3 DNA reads TGTGCCAGCAGCCTCGGACACTCAAACACTGAAGCTTTCTTT.

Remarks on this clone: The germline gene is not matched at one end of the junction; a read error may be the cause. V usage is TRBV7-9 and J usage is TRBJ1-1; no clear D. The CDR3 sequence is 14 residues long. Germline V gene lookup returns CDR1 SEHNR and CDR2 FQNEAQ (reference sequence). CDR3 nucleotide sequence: TGTGCCAGCAGCTTAGCGGCTGATGACACAGAAGCTTTCTTT. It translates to CASSLAADDTEAFF. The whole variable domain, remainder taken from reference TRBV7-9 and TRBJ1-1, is DTGVSQNPRHKITKRGQNVTFRCDPISEHNRLYWYRQTLGQGPEFLTYFQNEAQLEKSRLLSDRFSAERPKGSFSTLEIQRTEQGDSAMYLCASSLAADDTEAFFGQGTRLTVV.